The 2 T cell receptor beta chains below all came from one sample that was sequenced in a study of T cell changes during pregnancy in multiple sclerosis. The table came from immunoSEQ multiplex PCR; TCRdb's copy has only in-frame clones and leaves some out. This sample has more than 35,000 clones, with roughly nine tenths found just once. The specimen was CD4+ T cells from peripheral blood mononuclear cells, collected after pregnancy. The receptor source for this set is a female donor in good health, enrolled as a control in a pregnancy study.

In DNA, the CDR3 is TGTGCCAGCAGCTTAGAAGCAGGGCCCAATCAGCCCCAGCATTTT. It is translated as CASSLEAGPNQPQHF. The genes are TRBV7-2 and TRBJ1-5; tentative D call: TRBD1 (5 bases). V lost 1 base to trimming and J lost 3 bases, with 10 bases between them. Per germline, CDR1 SGHTA and CDR2 FQGNSA. This CDR3 contains 15 residues.

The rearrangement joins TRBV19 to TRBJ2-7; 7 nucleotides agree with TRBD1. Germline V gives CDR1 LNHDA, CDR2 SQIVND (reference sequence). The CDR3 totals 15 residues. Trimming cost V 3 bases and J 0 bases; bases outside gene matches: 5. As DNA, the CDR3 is TGTGCCAGTAGTATTACCCGGGACAGCTCCTACGAGCAGTACTTC. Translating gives CASSITRDSSYEQYF.